Listed here is a single TCR beta chain. These data belong to a study of T-cell memory formation after mild COVID-19. This CDR3 has 14 amino acids. The V gene end was trimmed by 4 bases and the J gene end by 3 bases; junction bases not matched to a gene: 5. Germline V lookup: CDR1 SNHLY, CDR2 FYNNEI. In TCRdb, the 5' RACE reads were re-called with MiXCR into one record per CDR3 protein. Of approximately 340,000 distinct CDR3 sequences listed, more than 15% are singletons. What was sequenced was PBMCs or a T cell subset sorted from them (not recorded which). This sequence originates from a man younger than 30 who had mild COVID-19 (a few samples of this study predate the infection). Cell type and time point are not known. The chain recombines TRBV2 with TRBJ2-5, with 7 positions matching TRBD2. DNA of the CDR3: TGTGCCAGCAGTGGAGCGGGGACTAAAGAGACCCAGTACTTC. Its protein product is CASSGAGTKETQYF.